In this sample, the clone carrying this T cell receptor beta chain turned up once. This entry comes from a study of T cells in Graves' hyperthyroidism and ophthalmopathy. TCR beta CDR3 sequences were amplified from RNA transcripts. HTBI primers were used for first-round RT-PCR of the TCR CDR3. TCRdb ran MiXCR on the multiplex PCR reads and lists one entry per CDR3 protein. The table has a few hundred thousand distinct CDR3 sequences, around a sixth seen once. Graves' hyperthyroidism qualified as stable when ophthalmopathy did not progress within 18 months. A patient was excluded if there was uncontrolled infection, other autoimmune disease, pregnancy or lactation. Extraction of PBMCs used more than 8.5 ml of fresh peripheral blood. Germline assignment: CDR1 DFQATT and CDR2 SNEGSKA (reference sequence). The CDR3 loop spans 13 amino acids. V was clipped by 6 bases and J by 2 bases, with 14 bases between them.

The chain links TRBV20-1 to TRBJ2-7, with D perhaps TRBD1 (6 bases). The origin of this receptor is a woman between 25 and 40 years old with Graves' hyperthyroidism. The sequenced material came from blood. CDR3 coding DNA: TGCAGTGCCCTAGGACAGAAAACCTACGAGCAGTACTTC. Translating gives CSALGQKTYEQYF.